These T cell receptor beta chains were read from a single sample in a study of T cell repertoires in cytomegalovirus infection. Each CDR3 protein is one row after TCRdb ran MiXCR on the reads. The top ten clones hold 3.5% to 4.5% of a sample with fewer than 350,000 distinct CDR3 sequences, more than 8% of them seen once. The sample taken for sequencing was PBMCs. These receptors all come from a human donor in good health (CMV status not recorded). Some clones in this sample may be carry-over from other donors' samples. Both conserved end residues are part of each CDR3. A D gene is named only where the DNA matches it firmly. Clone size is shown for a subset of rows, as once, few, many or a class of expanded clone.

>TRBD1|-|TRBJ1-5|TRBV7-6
CASSPGTDHQPQHF
TGTGCCAGCAGCCCCGGGACAGACCATCAGCCCCAGCATTTT
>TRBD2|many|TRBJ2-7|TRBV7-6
CASSLRLAGVYEQYF
TGTGCCAGCAGCTTAAGACTAGCGGGGGTCTACGAGCAGTACTTC
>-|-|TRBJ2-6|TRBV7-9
CASSFRGANVLTF
TGTGCCAGCAGCTTTAGGGGGGCCAACGTCCTGACTTTC
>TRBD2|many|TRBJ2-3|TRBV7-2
CASSARPTSGGSTDTQYF
TGTGCCAGCAGCGCACGACCGACTAGCGGGGGGAGTACAGATACGCAGTATTTT
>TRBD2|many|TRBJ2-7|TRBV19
CASSMLAGGRNEQYF
TGTGCCAGTAGTATGCTAGCGGGGGGCCGGAACGAGCAGTACTTC
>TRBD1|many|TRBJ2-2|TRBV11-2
CASSRATGRINTGELFF
TGTGCCAGCAGCCGCGCGACAGGGCGAATAAACACCGGGGAGCTGTTTTTT
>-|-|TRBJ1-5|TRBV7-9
CASSLKLPPPGNQPQHF
TGTGCCAGCAGCTTAAAACTCCCACCTCCTGGCAATCAGCCCCAGCATTTT
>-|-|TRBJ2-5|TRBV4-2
CASSQVGSVQETQYF
TGTGCCAGCAGCCAAGTAGGTAGCGTACAAGAGACCCAGTACTTC
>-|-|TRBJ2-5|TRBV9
CASSEGGNYQETQYF
TGTGCCAGCAGCGAGGGGGGGAACTACCAAGAGACCCAGTACTTC
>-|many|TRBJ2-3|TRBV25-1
CASSESAGFHTQYF
TGTGCCAGCAGTGAATCCGCGGGATTCCATACGCAGTATTTT
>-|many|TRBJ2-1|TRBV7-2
CASSQPRVQFF
TGTGCCAGCAGCCAACCGCGGGTGCAGTTCTTC
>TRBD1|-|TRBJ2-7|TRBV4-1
CASSPGDRQIYEQYF
TGCGCCAGCAGCCCCGGGGACAGGCAAATCTACGAGCAGTACTTC
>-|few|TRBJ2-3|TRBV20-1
CSARKPGLNTDTQYF
TGCAGTGCTAGAAAACCGGGACTCAACACAGATACGCAGTATTTT
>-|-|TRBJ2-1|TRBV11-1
CASSQLTTYNEQFF
TGTGCCAGCAGCCAGCTGACTACCTACAATGAGCAGTTCTTC
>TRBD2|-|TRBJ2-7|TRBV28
CASTPGTSAHEQYF
TGTGCCAGCACCCCCGGGACTAGCGCCCACGAGCAGTACTTC